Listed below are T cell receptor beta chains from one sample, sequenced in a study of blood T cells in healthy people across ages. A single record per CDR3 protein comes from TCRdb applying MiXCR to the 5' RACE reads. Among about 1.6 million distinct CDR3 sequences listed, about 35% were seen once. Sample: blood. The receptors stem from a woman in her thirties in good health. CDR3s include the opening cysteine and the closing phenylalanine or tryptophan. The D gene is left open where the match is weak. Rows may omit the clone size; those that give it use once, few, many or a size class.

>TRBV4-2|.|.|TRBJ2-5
CASSPQGVVREETQYF
TGTGCCAGCAGCCCCCAAGGGGTCGTGAGGGAAGAGACCCAGTACTTC
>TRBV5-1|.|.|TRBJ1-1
CASSFLGTTETEAFF
TGCGCCAGCAGCTTCCTCGGGACAACGGAAACTGAAGCTTTCTTT
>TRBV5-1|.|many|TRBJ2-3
CASSLGPEADTQYF
TGCGCCAGCAGCTTGGGTCCCGAGGCAGATACGCAGTATTTT
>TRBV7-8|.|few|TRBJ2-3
CASSPPRDGDTQYF
TGTGCCAGCAGCCCACCCCGGGACGGAGATACGCAGTATTTT
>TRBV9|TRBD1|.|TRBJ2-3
CASSPDRGIADTQYF
TGTGCCAGCAGCCCTGACAGGGGAATCGCAGATACGCAGTATTTT
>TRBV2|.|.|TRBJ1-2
CASSDATGSNGYTF
TGTGCCAGCAGTGACGCGACGGGGAGTAACGGCTACACCTTC
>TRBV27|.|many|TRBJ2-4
CASSLFPVAKNIQYF
TGTGCCAGCAGTTTATTTCCGGTAGCCAAAAACATTCAGTACTTC
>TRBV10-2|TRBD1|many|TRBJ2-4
CASSPTGQGQPLAKNIQYF
TGCGCCAGCAGCCCAACGGGACAGGGGCAACCTCTAGCCAAAAACATTCAGTACTTC
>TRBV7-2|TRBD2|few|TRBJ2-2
CASSLRGLAENTGELFF
TGTGCCAGCAGCTTAAGAGGACTAGCGGAGAACACCGGGGAGCTGTTTTTT
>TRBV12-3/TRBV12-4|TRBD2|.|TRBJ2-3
CASSFVGTSPYF
TGTGCCAGCAGTTTTGTCGGGACTAGTCCGTATTTT
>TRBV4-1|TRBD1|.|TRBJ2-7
CASSQGPRGRPEAYREQYF
TGCGCCAGCAGCCAAGGACCCAGGGGGCGCCCAGAAGCTTATAGGGAGCAGTACTTC
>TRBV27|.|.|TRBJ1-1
CASSLVLTSADTEAFF
TGTGCCAGCAGTTTAGTTTTGACTTCTGCGGACACTGAAGCTTTCTTT
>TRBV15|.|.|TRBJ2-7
CATSETSFRGEQYF
TGTGCCACCAGCGAAACTAGCTTCCGGGGCGAGCAGTACTTC
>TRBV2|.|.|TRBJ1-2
CASSVEGKRGDGYTF
TGTGCCAGCAGTGTGGAGGGGAAGCGGGGGGATGGCTACACCTTC
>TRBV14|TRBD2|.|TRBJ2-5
CASSQLAVQETQYF
TGTGCCAGCAGCCAACTAGCGGTTCAAGAGACCCAGTACTTC
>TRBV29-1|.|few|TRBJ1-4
CSVAFNSEKLFF
TGCAGCGTTGCCTTTAATAGTGAAAAACTGTTTTTT
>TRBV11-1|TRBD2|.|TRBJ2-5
CASSAGTSGGDQYF
TGTGCCAGCAGCGCCGGGACTAGCGGGGGAGACCAGTACTTC
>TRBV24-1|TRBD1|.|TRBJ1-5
CATSDPLTGEVQPQHF
TGTGCCACCAGTGATCCCCTCACAGGGGAGGTACAGCCCCAGCATTTT
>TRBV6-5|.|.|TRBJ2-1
CASRSFDEQFF
TGTGCCAGCAGGTCGTTCGATGAGCAGTTCTTC
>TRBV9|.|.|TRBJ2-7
CASSVDGKTYEQYF
TGTGCCAGCAGCGTAGATGGCAAAACCTACGAGCAGTACTTC
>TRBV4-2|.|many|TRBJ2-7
CASSQETLANEQYF
TGTGCCAGCAGCCAAGAGACACTAGCAAACGAGCAGTACTTC
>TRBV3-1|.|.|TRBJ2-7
CASSHRGQAYEQYF
TGTGCCAGCAGCCACAGGGGTCAAGCCTACGAGCAGTACTTC
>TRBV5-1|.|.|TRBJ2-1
CASSLVPPPQREQKGDEQFF
TGCGCCAGCAGCTTGGTTCCACCTCCGCAAAGGGAGCAAAAGGGGGATGAGCAGTTCTTC
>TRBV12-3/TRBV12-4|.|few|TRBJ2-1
CASSLEVARHEQFF
TGTGCCAGCAGTTTAGAGGTAGCACGGCATGAGCAGTTCTTC
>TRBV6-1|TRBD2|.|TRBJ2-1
CASMGERGTNEQFF
TGTGCCAGCATGGGGGAGCGGGGTACCAATGAGCAGTTCTTC
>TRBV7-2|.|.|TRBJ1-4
CASSGGGTQGEKLFF
TGTGCCAGCAGCGGTGGGGGGACCCAAGGTGAAAAACTGTTTTTT
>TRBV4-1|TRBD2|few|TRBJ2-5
CASRPSGGGVETQYF
TGCGCCAGCCGACCCTCAGGCGGGGGAGTAGAGACCCAGTACTTC
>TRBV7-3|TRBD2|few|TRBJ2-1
CASSTGLAGVAGQFF
TGTGCCAGCAGCACGGGACTAGCGGGGGTTGCTGGGCAGTTCTTC
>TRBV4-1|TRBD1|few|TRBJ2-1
CASSQDQGQIYNEQFF
TGCGCCAGCAGCCAAGATCAGGGACAGATCTACAATGAGCAGTTCTTC
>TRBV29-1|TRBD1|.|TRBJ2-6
CSAKDRGGSGANVRTF
TGCAGCGCGAAGGACAGGGGGGGCTCTGGGGCCAACGTCCGGACTTTC
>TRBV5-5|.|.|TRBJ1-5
CASSIDSSSNQPQHF
TGTGCCAGCAGCATTGACAGCTCTAGCAATCAGCCCCAGCATTTT
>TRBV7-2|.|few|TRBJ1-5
CASSLVLQGDQPQHF
TGTGCCAGCAGCTTAGTGTTACAGGGTGATCAGCCCCAGCATTTT
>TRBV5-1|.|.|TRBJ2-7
CASSFSGAGSYEQYF
TGCGCCAGCAGCTTTTCAGGGGCCGGCTCCTACGAGCAGTACTTC
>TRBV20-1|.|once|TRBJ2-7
CSAPVVGSALYEQYF
TGCAGTGCCCCAGTAGTGGGCAGTGCCCTCTACGAGCAGTACTTC
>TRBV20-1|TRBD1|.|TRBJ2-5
CSARASGGRGETQYF
TGCAGTGCTAGAGCCTCAGGGGGTAGAGGAGAGACCCAGTACTTC
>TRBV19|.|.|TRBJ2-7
CASSGAARSSSSYEQYF
TGTGCCAGTAGTGGTGCGGCGCGGTCCTCCAGCTCCTACGAGCAGTACTTC
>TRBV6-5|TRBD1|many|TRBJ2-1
CASRTGGAYNEQFF
TGTGCCAGCAGAACAGGGGGCGCCTACAATGAGCAGTTCTTC
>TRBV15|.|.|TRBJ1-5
CATSRATTDNQPQHF
TGTGCCACCAGCAGAGCAACCACGGACAATCAGCCCCAGCATTTT
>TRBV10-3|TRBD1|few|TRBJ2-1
CAISEQGSYNEQFF
TGTGCCATCAGTGAACAGGGGTCCTACAATGAGCAGTTCTTC
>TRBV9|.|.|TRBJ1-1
CASSSHPGTEAFF
TGTGCCAGCAGCTCCCACCCCGGAACTGAAGCTTTCTTT
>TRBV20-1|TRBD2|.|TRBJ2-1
CSATSIAGEYEQFF
TGCAGTGCCACAAGTATAGCGGGAGAATATGAGCAGTTCTTC
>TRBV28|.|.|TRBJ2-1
CASSLRRGNGNEQFF
TGTGCCAGCAGCCTTAGACGGGGAAATGGTAATGAGCAGTTCTTC
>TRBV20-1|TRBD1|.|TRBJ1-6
CSARDRRGSYNSPLHF
TGCAGTGCTAGAGACCGCAGGGGGTCCTATAATTCACCCCTCCACTTT
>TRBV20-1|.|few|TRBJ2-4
CSAEDGTAKNIQYF
TGCAGTGCTGAAGACGGGACAGCCAAAAACATTCAGTACTTC
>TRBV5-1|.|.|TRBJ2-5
CASSRNQGVETQYF
TGCGCCAGCAGCCGTAACCAAGGGGTGGAGACCCAGTACTTC
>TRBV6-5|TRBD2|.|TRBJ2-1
CASSLRGALAGDDEQFF
TGTGCCAGCAGTTTGAGGGGGGCCCTAGCGGGAGATGATGAGCAGTTCTTC
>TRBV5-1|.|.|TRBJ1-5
CASSFGGDSNQPQHF
TGCGCCAGCAGCTTTGGTGGGGATAGCAATCAGCCCCAGCATTTT
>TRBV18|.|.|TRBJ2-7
CASSPPVAVLGDEQYF
TGTGCCAGCTCACCACCAGTAGCGGTATTAGGAGACGAGCAGTACTTC
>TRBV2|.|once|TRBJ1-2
CASSGDKNLDNYGYTF
TGTGCCAGCAGTGGAGACAAGAATCTAGATAACTATGGCTACACCTTC
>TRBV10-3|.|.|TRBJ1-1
CAISGRTGTTEAFF
TGTGCCATCAGTGGAAGGACCGGGACCACTGAAGCTTTCTTT
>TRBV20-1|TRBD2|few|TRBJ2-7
CSASGSPRSYEQYF
TGCAGTGCGAGCGGGAGTCCTAGATCCTACGAGCAGTACTTC